The next 32 T cell receptor beta chains were all read from a single sample in a study of breast tumors, draining lymph nodes, adjacent tissues (dated by TCRdb to about 2016). Library method: multiplex PCR. TCRdb shows the sequencer as Illumina HiSeq 2000. In TCRdb, the public reads were trimmed at Q25 with fastp and aligned with MiXCR, with productive beta chains retained. Every entry covers one CDR3 protein and lists the most common genes and DNA from its rows. This sample lists nearly 200,000 distinct CDR3 sequences; about 32% were detected once. The top ten clones comprise about 4.5% of the sample. Lymph node samples came from the axillary draining lymph nodes of breast cancer patients. The specimen sequenced was axillary lymph node tissue. The source of these receptors is a female donor with breast cancer. Some clones in this sample may be carry-over from other donors' samples.

Concerning this clonotype: It is likely a read error, because the conserved phenylalanine at the end of the CDR3 is missing. V gene TRBV7-2 combines with J gene TRBJ1-5; 8 bases match TRBD1. After removal of 3 bases from V and 9 bases from J, the junction contained 7 bases not matched to a gene. Germline V gene lookup returns CDR1 SGHTA and CDR2 FQGNSA. The CDR3 is 14 residues long. CDR3 residues: CASSLGQALGPQHH. CDR3 coding DNA: TGTGCCAGCAGCTTGGGACAGGCTTTAGGGCCCCAGCATCAT.

This chain connects TRBV13 to TRBJ2-5; 8 bases align to TRBD1. This CDR3 region has 18 residues. Germline V gene lookup returns CDR1 PRHDT and CDR2 FYEKMQ (reference sequence). V lost 1 base to trimming and J lost 5 bases; unmatched junction nucleotides: 15. CDR3 sequence: CASSLEGTGGFRDETQYF. CDR3 DNA: TGTGCCAGCAGCTTAGAGGGGACAGGTGGCTTTCGGGATGAGACCCAGTACTTC.

There are many counts of this clonotype. The CDR3 bases are TGTGCCACCAGTGAGCACCGGGACAGGGGCTCTGGAAACACCATATATTTT. It encodes CATSEHRDRGSGNTIYF. The chain links TRBV24-1 to TRBJ1-3; 10 bases map to TRBD1. Germline V CDR1 and CDR2: KGHDR, SFDVKD. V was pared by 4 bases and J by 0 bases, with 5 bases of the junction left unmatched. CDR3 size: 17 residues.

The rearrangement links TRBV15 to TRBJ1-4; D is undetermined. The CDR3 is made up of 14 amino acids. V was trimmed by 0 bases and J by 5 bases, leaving 7 bases between them. Germline assignment: CDR1 LNHNV and CDR2 YYDKDF (reference sequence). The CDR3 bases are TGTGCCACCAGCAGAGATTTCGGGAATGAAAAACTGTTTTTT. It is translated as CATSRDFGNEKLFF.

The chain employs TRBV30 and TRBJ1-1, with 7 bases aligning to TRBD1. From germline, CDR1 is GTSNPN and CDR2 SVGIG (reference sequence). This CDR3 region has 13 residues. J was trimmed by 5 bases and V by 1 base; bases with no gene match: 4. This chain's CDR3 is CAWSAQGGTEAFF. CDR3 coding DNA: TGTGCCTGGAGTGCGCAGGGGGGTACTGAAGCTTTCTTT.

In its sample, this clonotype was seen many times. The chain couples TRBV5-4 to TRBJ2-2, with D perhaps assigned TRBD1 or TRBD2 (5 bases each). Per the germline V gene, CDR1 is SGHNT and CDR2 is YYREEE (reference sequence). The CDR3 totals 15 residues. Trimming cost V 4 bases and J 4 bases, with 14 bases left between them. The CDR3 DNA sequence: TGTGCCAGCAGCCCTACCGGGACCCTCACCGGGGAGCTGTTTTTT. Translated: CASSPTGTLTGELFF.

This clonotype was found many times. The chain is built from TRBV3-1 and TRBJ2-1, with a possible D match to TRBD2 (6 bases). V shed 4 bases and J shed 5 bases, with 6 bases lying between them. This CDR3 is 12 amino acids long. Germline V CDR1 and CDR2: LGHDT, YNNKEL (reference sequence). The CDR3 reads CASSRGDNEQFF. In DNA form, the CDR3 reads TGTGCCAGCAGCCGGGGGGACAATGAGCAGTTCTTC.

The chain joins TRBV20-1 to TRBJ2-3; 10 bases match TRBD2. V lost 4 bases, J lost 3 bases, and 4 bases stayed unmatched. The CDR3 extends over 14 amino acids. Germline-derived CDR1 and CDR2 are DFQATT and SNEGSKA (reference sequence). CDR3: CSATSGRGTDTQYF. CDR3 DNA: TGCAGTGCTACCAGCGGGAGGGGGACAGATACGCAGTATTTT.

Note on this clonotype: One base away lies a much larger clone, so this may be a sequencing read error. The chain combines TRBV28 with TRBJ2-7; D possibly corresponds to TRBD2 (7 bases). The CDR3 has 17 amino acids. V was trimmed by 6 bases and J by 1 base, leaving 22 bases between them. Germline lookup yields CDR1 MDHEN and CDR2 SYDVKM. The chain's CDR3 is CASSSPLGGPVSYEQYF. The CDR3 DNA sequence: TGTGCCAGCAGCTCCCCGCTCGGGGGGCCGGTGTCCTACGAGCAGTACTTC.

This clonotype appeared a few times. The DNA of the CDR3 is TGCGCCAGCAGCCCCGGGACTACCACTTTTCCCACAGATACGCAGTATTTT. Encoded protein: CASSPGTTTFPTDTQYF. V usage is TRBV4-1 and J usage is TRBJ2-3, with 7 bases identical to TRBD2. From germline, CDR1 is MGHRA and CDR2 YSYEKL. V shed 4 bases and J 2 bases; nucleotides not matched to a gene: 12. There are 17 residues in the CDR3.

This clonotype was seen ten or more times. The V call is TRBV11-2, the J call TRBJ2-6, with D perhaps assigned TRBD1 or TRBD2 (5 bases each). The V and J ends lost 2 bases and 0 bases respectively, with 11 bases between them. This CDR3 spans 17 amino acids. The V gene's germline CDR1 is SGHAT and CDR2 FQNNGV. The CDR3 nucleotides read TGTGCCAGCAGCTTAACCGGGACCCCCTCTGGGGCCAACGTCCTGACTTTC. This codes for CASSLTGTPSGANVLTF.

This clonotype was observed at least ten times. The rearrangement joins TRBV18 to TRBJ1-6; no firm D call. The CDR3 runs to 15 residues. Germline loops: CDR1 KGHSH, CDR2 LQKENI. The V end lost 0 bases, the J end lost 9 bases, and 12 bases lay between the germline ends. CDR3 in amino acids: CASSPPPGTGSPLHF. CDR3 bases: TGTGCCAGCTCACCACCGCCGGGTACCGGTTCACCCCTCCACTTT.

This clonotype has ten or more counts. The V call is TRBV5-5, the J call TRBJ2-7, with 9 bases matching TRBD1. The ends lost 5 bases at V and 2 bases at J; junction bases unmatched: 5. The CDR3 has 14 residues. Germline CDR1 and CDR2: SGHKS and YYEKEE (reference sequence). For the CDR3, the DNA is TGTGCCAGCAGTTCCGGGACAGGGCCCTACGAGCAGTACTTC. Translating gives CASSSGTGPYEQYF.

This clonotype has just a few counts. The CDR3 coding sequence is TGTGCCAGCTCACCTTACCGGGAGTCGACCTACAATGAGCAGTTCTTC. It specifies CASSPYRESTYNEQFF. This chain joins TRBV18 and TRBJ2-1; the D gene is possibly TRBD2 (6 bases). The germline gives CDR1 KGHSH, CDR2 LQKENI. Trimming took 3 bases from V and 2 from J, leaving 14 bases between them. The length of the CDR3 is 16 residues.

This clonotype has just a few counts. The V gene is TRBV6-6, the J gene TRBJ2-1; 7 positions agree with TRBD2. The length of the CDR3 is 17 residues. V dropped 2 bases and J dropped 6; count of bases not matched to a gene: 13. Germline CDR1 reads MNHNY; CDR2 reads SVGAGI (reference sequence). The CDR3 DNA reads as TGTGCCAGCAGTTACCCCCGAGCTAGCGGTATTGGCAATGAGCAGTTCTTC. It translates to CASSYPRASGIGNEQFF.

Comments on this clonotype: The junction departs from germline at one end; a sequencing error may be responsible. The gene calls are TRBV6-5 and TRBJ1-5; D may be TRBD1 (5 bases). The CDR3 has 17 amino acids. The germline V gene has CDR1 MNHEY and CDR2 SVGAGI. CDR3 region: CASSQRRTRHSDQPQHF. CDR3 sequence (DNA): TGTGCCAGCAGTCAACGGCGGACACGACATAGCGATCAGCCCCAGCATTTT.

On this clonotype itself: The CDR3 does not close with the conserved phenylalanine or tryptophan, likely indicating a read error. The genes are TRBV9 and TRBJ1-6, with D possibly matching TRBD1 (5 bases). The CDR3 extends over 14 amino acids. Germline V CDR1 and CDR2: SGDLS, YYNGEE. Trimming took 4 bases from V and 4 from J, leaving 9 bases between them. CDR3 in amino acids: CASSPQVYNSPLHL. The CDR3 bases are TGTGCCAGCAGCCCACAGGTTTATAATTCACCCCTCCACCTT.

On this clonotype: One end of the junction is discordant with germline, which a read error may explain. This sequence joins TRBV18 and TRBJ1-2; D unclear. The CDR3 sequence is 12 residues long. Germline CDR1 KGHSH, CDR2 LQKENI. This CDR3 reads CVSSPLIGGYTF. CDR3 bases: TGTGTCAGCTCACCACTAATCGGTGGCTACACCTTC.

The chain is built from TRBV2 and TRBJ2-3; 11 nucleotides line up with TRBD1. The trim removed 8 bases at V and 4 bases at J, leaving 8 bases unmatched. The germline V gene encodes CDR1 SNHLY and CDR2 FYNNEI. The CDR3 has 15 residues. The CDR3 nucleotides read TGTGCCAGCGGGGAGCAGGGACAGGGGGCAGATACGCAGTATTTT. It encodes CASGEQGQGADTQYF. Complete variable domain (other parts from reference TRBV2 and TRBJ2-3): EPEVTQTPSHQVTQMGQEVILRCVPISNHLYFYWYRQILGQKVEFLVSFYNNEISEKSEIFDDQFSVERPDGSNFTLKIRSTKLEDSAMYFCASGEQGQGADTQYFGPGTRLTVL.

This clonotype came up many times. This likely comes from a read error, as the CDR3 has no conserved phenylalanine or tryptophan at its end. The DNA is left out, because the CDR3 cannot be placed on it with certainty; the CDR3 is given as TCRdb lists it. CDR3: CASSGGLQFEL. The chain combines TRBV28 with TRBJ2-5; TRBD2 was called by the table and not checked on the DNA. Germline V CDR1 and CDR2: MDHEN, SYDVKM. With termini counted, the CDR3 has 11 amino acids.

This chain joins TRBV7-9 and TRBJ1-3, with TRBD1 identical over 7 bases. The germline V gene has CDR1 SEHNR and CDR2 FQNEAQ (reference sequence). V lost 5 bases to trimming and J lost 5 bases; unmatched junction nucleotides: 12. The CDR3 runs 16 residues. The CDR3 protein is CASSRITTGFRNTIYF. The CDR3 nucleotides are TGTGCCAGCAGCCGCATAACGACAGGGTTCAGAAACACCATATATTTT.

The chain uses TRBV7-2 and TRBJ2-6, with a possible D match to TRBD2 (5 bases). The V end lost 1 base, the J end lost 4 bases, and 20 bases lay between the germline ends. This CDR3 spans 19 amino acids. Germline V CDR1 and CDR2: SGHTA, FQGNSA. The CDR3 reads CASSLGALGAPQGANVLTF. The CDR3 coding sequence is TGTGCCAGCAGCTTAGGGGCCCTGGGAGCGCCGCAGGGGGCCAACGTCCTGACTTTC.

The chain is built from TRBV7-6 and TRBJ2-7, with TRBD2 matching over 7 bases. CDR1 and CDR2 (germline): SGHVS, FNYEAQ. CDR3 length: 16 residues. The V segment lost 5 bases and the J segment 7 bases; nucleotides outside the gene matches: 17. This chain's CDR3 is CASSASPGLPRDEQYF. In DNA form, the CDR3 reads TGTGCCAGCAGCGCCTCTCCGGGACTACCTAGAGATGAGCAGTACTTC.

This clonotype was seen at least ten times. The chain is built from TRBV19 and TRBJ1-3; 7 positions agree with TRBD1. V dropped 7 bases and J dropped 5; count of bases not matched to a gene: 8. CDR3 length: 14 amino acids. Germline CDR1 is LNHDA and CDR2 is SQIVND (reference sequence). The CDR3 DNA sequence: TGTGCCAGTAAAGCCCGGGACAGAAGAAACACCATATATTTT. Translation: CASKARDRRNTIYF.

The chain combines TRBV15 with TRBJ1-5, with 7 bases that match TRBD1. V trimming: 4 bases; J trimming: 2 bases; junction bases outside the gene matches: 5. The length of the CDR3 is 15 residues. CDR1 is LNHNV, CDR2 YYDKDF, per germline (reference sequence). In DNA form, the CDR3 reads TGTGCCACCAGCAAAACAGGGGTTCGCAATCAGCCCCAGCATTTT. Its translation: CATSKTGVRNQPQHF.

Regarding this clonotype: A read error may be the cause here, since a much bigger clone is one base away. The chain links TRBV7-9 to TRBJ2-1, with TRBD2 matching over 7 bases. The CDR3 runs 17 residues. Germline CDR1 SEHNR, CDR2 FQNEAQ (reference sequence). CDR3 nucleotide sequence: TGTGCCGGCAGCCCACCCGGTCTGGGGGGACTATTTCCGGAACAGTTCTTC. It yields the protein CAGSPPGLGGLFPEQFF.

Many counts were recorded for this clonotype. J is TRBJ2-7 and V is TRBV7-3, with D perhaps matching TRBD1 or TRBD2 (5 bases each). Germline V gene sequence: CDR1 SGHTA, CDR2 FQGTGA. V dropped 5 bases and J dropped 0 bases, with 17 bases sitting between them. The CDR3 runs to 16 residues. CDR3 DNA sequence: TGTGCCAGCAGCCCATTCGGGACCGCTATCTCCTACGAGCAGTACTTC. Translated, it gives CASSPFGTAISYEQYF.

Points on this clonotype: An end of the junction differs from the germline gene, which may be a read error. This rearrangement joins TRBV7-2 to TRBJ1-2, with 8 nucleotides matching TRBD1. In germline, CDR1 is SGHTA, CDR2 FQGNSA. The CDR3 is 15 amino acids. In nucleotides, the CDR3 is TGTGCCAGCAGTACATACCGGGACAGGTCCTATGGCTACCCCTTC. This translates into CASSTYRDRSYGYPF.

As for this clonotype: A read error is possible here, since a much larger clone lies one base away. V is TRBV30 and J is TRBJ2-1, with D hard to call. Germline CDR1 GTSNPN, CDR2 SVGIG (reference sequence). This CDR3 comprises 13 residues. The CDR3: CAWALFGYNEQSF. The CDR3 region has the DNA TGTGCCTGGGCCCTTTTTGGGTACAATGAGCAGTCCTTC.

This clonotype was seen repeatedly, ten times or more. The genes are TRBV4-2 and TRBJ2-3; TRBD2 matches 7 bases. The germline V gene encodes CDR1 LGHNA and CDR2 YNFKEQ. The CDR3 has 17 amino acids. J was trimmed by 6 bases and V by 1 base; bases with no gene match: 13. The CDR3 is CASSQVRAGAVPDTQYF. Written as DNA, the CDR3 is TGTGCCAGCAGCCAAGTTCGTGCGGGAGCGGTCCCGGATACGCAGTATTTT.

This clonotype has at least ten counts. V and J are TRBV12-3 or TRBV12-4 and TRBJ2-5; 11 bases line up with TRBD1. The CDR3 length is 15 residues. The junction had 6 bases not matched to a gene; V was cut back by 5 bases and J by 4 bases. The CDR3 DNA reads as TGTGCCAGCAGTCACGCCGGGACAGGGGGAGAGACCCAGTACTTC. Translation gives CASSHAGTGGETQYF.

In nucleotides, the CDR3 is TGCAGTGCCCGACTAGCGGGGGGGGAAACCTCCTACAATGAGCAGTTCTTC. This gives the protein CSARLAGGETSYNEQFF. The chain carries TRBV20-1 and TRBJ2-1; 14 bases align to TRBD2. V shed 6 bases, J shed 0 bases, and the junction held 7 bases outside the gene matches. Germline-derived CDR1 and CDR2 are DFQATT and SNEGSKA (reference sequence). The CDR3 loop spans 17 amino acids.